Listed here are 5 T cell receptor beta chains from one sample, sequenced in a study of cytomegalovirus exposure and HLA in healthy donors. Researchers ran the PCR with 60 Vbeta and 13 Jbeta primers. Clones were read by immunoSEQ multiplex PCR, and TCRdb kept only the in-frame ones, dropping some. Of about 55,000 clones in the sample, 65% to 85% are singletons; the top ten hold 1.6%. The sample comprised PBMCs. The receptors here all came from a man under 40 in good health and CMV-seronegative.

The chain is built from TRBV19 and TRBJ1-1, with TRBD1 as a possible D gene (5 bases). Trimming stripped 3 bases from V and 1 base from J, with 6 bases between. The CDR3 contains 13 residues. Germline V gives CDR1 LNHDA, CDR2 SQIVND (reference sequence). The CDR3 coding sequence is TGTGCCAGTAGTATGACAGAGAACACTGAAGCTTTCTTT. Its translation: CASSMTENTEAFF.

The chain couples TRBV11-2 to TRBJ1-5; D possibly corresponds to TRBD1 (6 bases). V lost 0 bases to trimming and J lost 6 bases, with 6 bases between them. Germline V gene sequence: CDR1 SGHAT, CDR2 FQNNGV. The CDR3 sequence is 13 residues long. The CDR3 here is CASSLDRGQPQHF. The CDR3 nucleotides read TGTGCCAGCAGCTTAGACAGGGGTCAGCCCCAGCATTTT.

V and J are TRBV2 and TRBJ1-1, with no clear D. Germline CDR1 is SNHLY and CDR2 is FYNNEI. CDR3 length: 14 amino acids. The ends were cut back, 4 bases at V and 1 base at J, with 10 bases in the middle. The CDR3 region is CASSVEHSNTEAFF. In DNA form, the CDR3 reads TGTGCCAGCAGTGTTGAACATTCGAACACTGAAGCTTTCTTT.

The chain has TRBV27 and TRBJ2-3; tentative D call: TRBD2 (7 bases). With 3 bases removed from V and 7 bases from J, the gap between germline ends came to 11 bases. The CDR3 sequence is 13 residues long. Germline lookup yields CDR1 MNHEY and CDR2 SMNVEV (reference sequence). The DNA of the CDR3 is TGTGCCAGCAGTTTGGGGGGGCTATATACGCAGTATTTT. Protein product: CASSLGGLYTQYF.

The V call is TRBV7-9, the J call TRBJ1-5, with a tentative D call TRBD1 (5 bases). Trimming removed 5 bases at V and 2 bases at J, with 16 bases between. The germline V gene encodes CDR1 SEHNR and CDR2 FQNEAQ (reference sequence). The CDR3 covers 16 residues. CDR3 nucleotides: TGTGCCAGCAGCCCCGGGGGGAACTTTGGCAATCAGCCCCAGCATTTT. This sequence encodes CASSPGGNFGNQPQHF. The variable domain in full, with the rest retrieved from reference TRBV7-9 and TRBJ1-5, is DTGVSQNPRHKITKRGQNVTFRCDPISEHNRLYWYRQTLGQGPEFLTYFQNEAQLEKSRLLSDRFSAERPKGSFSTLEIQRTEQGDSAMYLCASSPGGNFGNQPQHFGDGTRLSIL.